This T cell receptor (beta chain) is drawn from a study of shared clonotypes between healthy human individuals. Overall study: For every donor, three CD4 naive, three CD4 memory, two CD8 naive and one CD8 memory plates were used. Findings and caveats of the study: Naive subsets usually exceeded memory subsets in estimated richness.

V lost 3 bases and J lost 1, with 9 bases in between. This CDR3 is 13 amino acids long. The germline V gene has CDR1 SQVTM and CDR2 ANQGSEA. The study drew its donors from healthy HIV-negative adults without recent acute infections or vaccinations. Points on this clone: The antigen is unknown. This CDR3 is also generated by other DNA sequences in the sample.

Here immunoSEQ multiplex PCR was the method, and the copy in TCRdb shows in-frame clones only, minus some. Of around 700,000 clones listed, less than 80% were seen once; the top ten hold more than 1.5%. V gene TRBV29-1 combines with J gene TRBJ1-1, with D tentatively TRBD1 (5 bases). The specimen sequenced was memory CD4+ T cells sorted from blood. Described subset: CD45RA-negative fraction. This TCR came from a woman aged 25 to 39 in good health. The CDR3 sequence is CSVETQGNTEAFF. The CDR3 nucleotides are TGCAGCGTTGAGACCCAGGGGAACACTGAAGCTTTCTTT. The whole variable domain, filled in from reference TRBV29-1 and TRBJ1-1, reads SAVISQKPSRDICQRGTSLTIQCQVDSQVTMMFWYRQQPGQSLTLIATANQGSEATYESGFVIDKFPISRPNLTFSTLTVSNMSPEDSSIYLCSVETQGNTEAFFGQGTRLTVV.